The 22 T cell receptor beta chains given below trace back to one sample, sequenced in a study of T cells after yellow fever vaccination. TCRdb re-called the 5' RACE reads through MiXCR, storing one row per CDR3 protein. Among hundreds of thousands of distinct CDR3 sequences listed, 12% were seen once. The sample was PBMCs, taken on the day of the yellow fever booster vaccination. The receptor source for this set is a man aged 25-40 years who received the YFV17D yellow fever vaccine.

This clonotype was observed a handful of times. The J gene is TRBJ2-1, the V gene TRBV7-2; 14 nucleotides align to TRBD2. The CDR3 has 15 amino acids. V was clipped by 3 bases and J by 10 bases; unmatched bases: 5. The germline gives CDR1 SGHTA, CDR2 FQGNSA. The CDR3 protein is CASSFSGTSGREQFF. The CDR3 nucleotides read TGTGCCAGCAGCTTTTCCGGGACTAGCGGGAGAGAGCAGTTCTTC.

This clonotype was found a few times. V gene TRBV19 combines with J gene TRBJ2-2; a possible D gene is TRBD1 (5 bases). Trimming pared 5 bases from V and 2 bases from J, leaving 12 bases between. There are 15 residues in the CDR3. From germline, CDR1 is LNHDA and CDR2 SQIVND (reference sequence). CDR3 loop: CASSFSGKNTGELFF. The CDR3 DNA is TGTGCCAGTAGTTTCTCAGGGAAAAACACCGGGGAGCTGTTTTTT.

The V and J genes are TRBV5-1 and TRBJ2-7; 8 bases line up with TRBD2. Unmatched junction bases numbered 10, after V lost 0 bases and J lost 2 bases. This CDR3 is 17 amino acids long. The germline gives CDR1 SGHRS, CDR2 YFSETQ. DNA for the CDR3: TGCGCCAGCAGCTTGGATAGCGCGGGAGGACGAACCTACGAGCAGTACTTC. The encoded protein is CASSLDSAGGRTYEQYF.

In its sample, this clonotype was seen a few times. The rearrangement joins TRBV5-1 to TRBJ2-2; possible D gene TRBD2, 6 bases. Germline loops: CDR1 SGHRS, CDR2 YFSETQ. This CDR3 has 15 residues. V dropped 0 bases and J dropped 9 bases, with 15 bases sitting between them. The CDR3: CASSLAGSGTRELFF. In DNA form, the CDR3 reads TGCGCCAGCAGCTTGGCCGGGAGTGGGACCCGGGAGCTGTTTTTT.

This clonotype was picked up many times. This chain joins TRBV5-1 and TRBJ2-1, with 8 bases identical to TRBD1. The V gene end was trimmed by 4 bases and the J gene end by 2 bases; junction bases not matched to a gene: 2. The germline V gene encodes CDR1 SGHRS and CDR2 YFSETQ. The CDR3 length is 14 residues. CDR3 amino acids: CASSHRGTYNEQFF. CDR3 bases: TGCGCCAGCAGCCACAGGGGGACCTACAATGAGCAGTTCTTC.

A few counts support this clonotype. The V gene is TRBV25-1, the J gene TRBJ2-1; D unresolved. The V gene's germline CDR1 is MGHDK and CDR2 SYGVNS. This CDR3 is 15 amino acids long. V was pared by 4 bases and J by 7 bases, with 17 bases between. CDR3 bases: TGTGCCAGCAGTGGCTACACCTGGGCGCGGAATGAGCAGTTCTTC. It translates to CASSGYTWARNEQFF. Full variable domain (missing parts from reference TRBV25-1 and TRBJ2-1): EADIYQTPRYLVIGTGKKITLECSQTMGHDKMYWYQQDPGMELHLIHYSYGVNSTEKGDLSSESTVSRIRTEHFPLTLESARPSHTSQYLCASSGYTWARNEQFFGPGTRLTVL.

This clonotype was detected only once. This chain joins TRBV3-1 and TRBJ2-5; either TRBD1 or TRBD2 may supply D (5 bases each). The V gene lost 4 bases and the J gene lost 8 bases, with 14 bases spanning the gap. Looked up from germline, CDR1 is LGHDT and CDR2 is YNNKEL (reference sequence). The CDR3 runs 13 residues. This CDR3 reads CASSPRDHLTQYF. The CDR3 DNA is TGTGCCAGCAGCCCCCGGGACCATCTTACCCAGTACTTC.

This clonotype was found a few times. The CDR3 nucleotides are TGTGCCAGCAGACAGGCACCAACGGATACGCAGTATTTT. Residues: CASRQAPTDTQYF. This rearrangement joins TRBV7-2 to TRBJ2-3; D might be TRBD1 (5 bases). The ends were cut back, 6 bases at V and 6 bases at J, with 13 bases in the middle. Germline CDR1 and CDR2: SGHTA and FQGNSA. There are 13 residues in the CDR3.

This clonotype was found a few times. The chain couples TRBV15 to TRBJ2-7; D gene unclear. The V end was cut by 4 bases, the J end by 5 bases, with 12 bases between. The CDR3 is 13 residues long. Germline values: CDR1 LNHNV, CDR2 YYDKDF (reference sequence). The CDR3 protein is CATSKTLRDEQYF. CDR3 coding DNA: TGTGCCACCAGCAAGACCCTACGAGACGAGCAGTACTTC. Full variable domain (outside the CDR3, taken from reference TRBV15 and TRBJ2-7): DAMVIQNPRYQVTQFGKPVTLSCSQTLNHNVMYWYQQKSSQAPKLLFHYYDKDFNNEADTPDNFQSRRPNTSFCFLDIRSPGLGDTAMYLCATSKTLRDEQYFGPGTRLTVT.

The chain is built from TRBV6-2 or TRBV6-3 and TRBJ2-1, with D perhaps TRBD1 or TRBD2 (5 bases each). Per germline, CDR1 MNHEY and CDR2 SVGEGT. CDR3 length equals 15 residues. Trimming cost V 2 bases and J 8 bases, with 16 bases left between them. CDR3 sequence: CASSYVDWGIDEQFF. DNA of the CDR3: TGTGCCAGCAGTTACGTCGACTGGGGGATCGATGAGCAGTTCTTC.

The chain links TRBV6-2 or TRBV6-3 to TRBJ2-7; D might be TRBD2 (7 bases). V lost 8 bases and J 2 bases, leaving 16 bases between the germline ends. This CDR3 contains 14 residues. CDR1 is MNHEY, CDR2 SVGEGT, per germline. The CDR3 region is CASRRGGSTYEQYF. The DNA for the CDR3 is TGTGCCAGCCGAAGGGGGGGATCCACCTACGAGCAGTACTTC.

The chain has TRBV4-2 and TRBJ2-3; D gene ambiguous. The CDR3 loop spans 13 amino acids. Germline CDR1 is LGHNA and CDR2 is YNFKEQ. V was pared by 1 base and J by 4 bases, with 6 bases between. The CDR3 DNA sequence: TGTGCCAGCAGCCAAGCCCTGTCAGATACGCAGTATTTT. It yields the protein CASSQALSDTQYF.

This clonotype was found a few times. This chain links TRBV29-1 with TRBJ1-3; D gene unclear. The CDR3 spans 13 residues. V lost 1 base and J 4 bases, leaving 8 bases between the germline ends. CDR1 is SQVTM and CDR2 is ANQGSEA in the germline V gene. The CDR3 loop is CSVEALRGNTIYF. DNA for the CDR3: TGCAGCGTTGAAGCACTCCGGGGAAACACCATATATTTT.

In this sample, this clonotype turned up a few times. The rearrangement joins TRBV5-1 to TRBJ2-2, with 9 bases identical to TRBD2. The CDR3 length is 17 residues. The V segment lost 7 bases and the J segment 4 bases; nucleotides outside the gene matches: 14. CDR1 and CDR2 from the germline V gene are SGHRS and YFSETQ. CDR3 protein: CASGLTSAGGGTGELFF. The CDR3 DNA reads TGCGCCAGCGGACTAACATCAGCGGGAGGAGGCACCGGGGAGCTGTTTTTT.

The chain carries TRBV19 and TRBJ2-1; D may correspond to TRBD1 or TRBD2 (6 bases each). This CDR3 contains 15 residues. V was pared by 6 bases and J by 3 bases, with 15 bases between. Germline CDR1 is LNHDA and CDR2 is SQIVND (reference sequence). As DNA, the CDR3 is TGTGCCAGTAGCCCTCGAGGGGGGATCTACAATGAGCAGTTCTTC. Translated, it gives CASSPRGGIYNEQFF.

V and J are TRBV10-3 and TRBJ1-3; no clear D. Per germline, CDR1 ENHRY and CDR2 SYGVKD. The CDR3 is 15 amino acids. V gave up 2 bases and J gave up 0 bases, with 8 bases separating them. The CDR3: CAISEAGSSGNTIYF. In nucleotides, the CDR3 is TGTGCCATCAGTGAGGCCGGGAGCTCTGGAAACACCATATATTTT.

This clonotype has a handful of counts. The CDR3, as DNA: TGTGCCATCAGTGATAGTGGGAGGTTTTACAATGAGCAGTTCTTC. Translating gives CAISDSGRFYNEQFF. The rearrangement links TRBV10-3 to TRBJ2-1, with a tentative D call TRBD2 (6 bases). CDR3 length: 15 residues. The germline gives CDR1 ENHRY, CDR2 SYGVKD. V was shortened by 3 bases and J by 4 bases, with 13 bases between the two germline ends.

The J gene is TRBJ1-2, the V gene TRBV7-9; 11 positions agree with TRBD1. The CDR3 is made up of 13 amino acids. Trimming removed 4 bases from V and 8 bases from J; junction bases left unmatched: 3. Germline-derived CDR1 and CDR2 are SEHNR and FQNEAQ (reference sequence). The CDR3 protein is CASSSGQGEGYTF. As DNA, the CDR3 is TGTGCCAGCAGCTCGGGACAGGGGGAGGGCTACACCTTC.

This clonotype was recorded many times. The chain recombines TRBV3-1 with TRBJ2-1; the D gene is possibly TRBD1 (5 bases). CDR1 is LGHDT and CDR2 is YNNKEL in the germline V gene (reference sequence). The ends were cut back, 4 bases at V and 6 bases at J, with 19 bases in the middle. There are 16 residues in the CDR3. This chain's CDR3 is CASSPRGAGRSNEQFF. The CDR3, as DNA: TGTGCCAGCAGCCCACGTGGGGCAGGTCGGAGCAATGAGCAGTTCTTC.

The chain is built from TRBV20-1 and TRBJ2-7; D is possibly TRBD2 (6 bases). The CDR3 consists of 12 residues. The V end was cut by 6 bases, the J end by 6 bases, with 15 bases between. Germline V gives CDR1 DFQATT, CDR2 SNEGSKA (reference sequence). The CDR3 reads CSAMEGMGEQYF. CDR3 DNA sequence: TGCAGTGCCATGGAGGGAATGGGCGAGCAGTACTTC.

This clonotype showed up just a few times. V and J are TRBV5-8 and TRBJ2-5, with 11 bases identical to TRBD2. The V gene end was trimmed by 9 bases and the J gene end by 1 base; junction bases not matched to a gene: 8. CDR1 is SGHTS, CDR2 YDEGEE, per germline. The CDR3 runs to 15 residues. The CDR3 is CAMGASGRTQETQYF. The CDR3 DNA is TGTGCCATGGGGGCTAGCGGGAGGACCCAAGAGACCCAGTACTTC. Together with reference TRBV5-8 and TRBJ2-5, the CDR3 gives the full variable domain: EAGVTQSPTHLIKTRGQQATLRCSPISGHTSVYWYQQALGLGLQFLLWYDEGEERNRGNFPPRFSGRQFPNYSSELNVNALELEDSALYLCAMGASGRTQETQYFGPGTRLLVL.

The chain combines TRBV5-2 with TRBJ2-7; the D segment call TRBD1 is taken from the table without a DNA check. TRBV5-2 constitutes a pseudogene. CDR3 length equals 22 residues. The DNA for the CDR3 is TGCGCCAGCAGCTTGATCGTTCGGCAGGGGGCGGATAGACTAGCCCCCCTGCACGAGCAGTACTTC. Translation gives CASSLIVRQGADRLAPLHEQYF.